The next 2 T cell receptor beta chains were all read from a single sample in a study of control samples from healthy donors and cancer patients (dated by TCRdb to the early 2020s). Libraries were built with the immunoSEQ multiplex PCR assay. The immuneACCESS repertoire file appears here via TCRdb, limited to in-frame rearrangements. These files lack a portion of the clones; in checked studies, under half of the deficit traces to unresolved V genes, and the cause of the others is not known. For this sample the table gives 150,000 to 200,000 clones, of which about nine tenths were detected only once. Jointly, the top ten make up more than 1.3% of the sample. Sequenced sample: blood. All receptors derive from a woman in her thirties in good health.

The CDR3 region has the DNA TGTGCCAGCAGCTCGACCACCTACGAGCAGTACTTC. Amino acid sequence: CASSSTTYEQYF. This chain connects TRBV5-4 to TRBJ2-7; D gene uncertain. Between the trimmed V and J ends, which lost 3 bases and 2 bases, there was a span of 6 bases. This CDR3 comprises 12 residues. Germline V gene sequence: CDR1 SGHNT, CDR2 YYREEE (reference sequence).

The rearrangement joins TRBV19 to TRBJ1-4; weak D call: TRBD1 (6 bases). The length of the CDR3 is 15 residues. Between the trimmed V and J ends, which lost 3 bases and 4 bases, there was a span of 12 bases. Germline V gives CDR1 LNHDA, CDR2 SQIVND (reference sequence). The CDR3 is CASSISGQINEKLFF. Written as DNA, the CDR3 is TGTGCCAGTAGTATCTCCGGACAGATTAATGAAAAACTGTTTTTT.